Reported below is one T cell receptor beta chain. These data belong to a study of cytomegalovirus exposure and HLA in healthy donors. The germline CDR1 and CDR2 sequences are LGHNA and YNFKEQ. V lost 7 bases, J lost 4 bases, and 17 bases lay in between. CDR3 length: 15 amino acids. PCR involved 60 Vbeta and 13 Jbeta primers. Here immunoSEQ multiplex PCR was the method, and the copy in TCRdb shows in-frame clones only, minus some. The sample has approximately 120,000 clones, over 70% seen once. The receptor's source is a man aged 35-49 years in good health and CMV-seropositive. The sample comprised PBMCs. The chain employs TRBV4-2 and TRBJ1-5; D not certain. CDR3 sequence (DNA): TGTGCCAGCACCCAGGAACCCCGCGGGAATCAGCCCCAGCATTTT. This gives the protein CASTQEPRGNQPQHF.